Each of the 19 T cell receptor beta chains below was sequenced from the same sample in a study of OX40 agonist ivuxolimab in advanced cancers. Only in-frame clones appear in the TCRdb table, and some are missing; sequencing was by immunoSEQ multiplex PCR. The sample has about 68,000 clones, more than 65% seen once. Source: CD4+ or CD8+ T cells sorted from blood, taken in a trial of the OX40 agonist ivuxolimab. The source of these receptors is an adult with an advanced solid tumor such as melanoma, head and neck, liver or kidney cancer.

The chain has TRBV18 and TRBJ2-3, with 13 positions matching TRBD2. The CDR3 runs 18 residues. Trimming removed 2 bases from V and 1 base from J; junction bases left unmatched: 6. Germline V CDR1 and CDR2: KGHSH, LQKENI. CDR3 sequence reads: CASSPGLAGVGGTDTQYF. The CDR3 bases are TGTGCCAGCTCACCAGGACTAGCGGGAGTTGGGGGCACAGATACGCAGTATTTT.

CDR3 sequence reads: CASSPRTSGNTGELFF. The CDR3 DNA reads TGTGCCAGCTCACCGAGGACTAGCGGAAACACCGGGGAGCTGTTTTTT. The rearrangement joins TRBV18 to TRBJ2-2, with TRBD2 identical over 10 bases. The CDR3 is 16 residues long. CDR1 is KGHSH, CDR2 LQKENI, per germline. V shed 3 bases, J shed 2 bases, and the junction held 3 bases outside the gene matches. Together with reference TRBV18 and TRBJ2-2, the CDR3 gives the full variable domain: NAGVMQNPRHLVRRRGQEARLRCSPMKGHSHVYWYRQLPEEGLKFMVYLQKENIIDESGMPKERFSAEFPKEGPSILRIQQVVRGDSAAYFCASSPRTSGNTGELFFGEGSRLTVL.

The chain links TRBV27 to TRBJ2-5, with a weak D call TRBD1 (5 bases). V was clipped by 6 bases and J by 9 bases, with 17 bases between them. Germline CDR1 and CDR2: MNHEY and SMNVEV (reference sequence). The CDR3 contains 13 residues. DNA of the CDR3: TGTGCCAGCAGGGAAGACAGACTCTCGGCCCAGTACTTC. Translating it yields CASREDRLSAQYF.

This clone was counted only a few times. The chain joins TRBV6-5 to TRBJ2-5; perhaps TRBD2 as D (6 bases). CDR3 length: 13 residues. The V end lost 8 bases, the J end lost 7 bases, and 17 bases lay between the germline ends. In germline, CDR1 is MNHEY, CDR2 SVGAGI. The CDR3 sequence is CASLKGTGGTQYF. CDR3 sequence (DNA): TGTGCCAGCCTAAAGGGGACTGGCGGGACCCAGTACTTC.

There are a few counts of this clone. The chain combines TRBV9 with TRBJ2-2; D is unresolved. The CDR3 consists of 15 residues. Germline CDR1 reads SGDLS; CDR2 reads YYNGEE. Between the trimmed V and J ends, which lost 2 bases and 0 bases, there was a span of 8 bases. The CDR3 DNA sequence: TGTGCCAGCAGCGTCGGGTGGGCGAACACCGGGGAGCTGTTTTTT. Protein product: CASSVGWANTGELFF.

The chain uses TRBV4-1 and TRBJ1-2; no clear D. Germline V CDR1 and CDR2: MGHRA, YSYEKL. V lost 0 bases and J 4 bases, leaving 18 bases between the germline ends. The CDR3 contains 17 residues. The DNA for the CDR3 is TGCGCCAGCAGCCAAGAGCCAGGTACCCTGGGGTCCTATGGCTACACCTTC. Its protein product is CASSQEPGTLGSYGYTF.

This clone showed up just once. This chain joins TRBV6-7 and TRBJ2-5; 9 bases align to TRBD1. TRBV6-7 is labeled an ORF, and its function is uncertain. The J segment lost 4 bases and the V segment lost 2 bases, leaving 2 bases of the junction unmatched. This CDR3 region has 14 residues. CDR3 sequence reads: CASSYGTGPETQYF. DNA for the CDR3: TGTGCCAGCAGTTACGGGACAGGGCCAGAGACCCAGTACTTC.

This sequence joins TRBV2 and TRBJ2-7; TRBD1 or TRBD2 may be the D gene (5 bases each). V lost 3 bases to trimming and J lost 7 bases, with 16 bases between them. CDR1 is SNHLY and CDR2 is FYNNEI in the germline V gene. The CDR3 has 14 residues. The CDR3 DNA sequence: TGTGCCAGCAGTGACCCCCGGGGCCTCGAGGAGCAGTACTTC. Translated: CASSDPRGLEEQYF.

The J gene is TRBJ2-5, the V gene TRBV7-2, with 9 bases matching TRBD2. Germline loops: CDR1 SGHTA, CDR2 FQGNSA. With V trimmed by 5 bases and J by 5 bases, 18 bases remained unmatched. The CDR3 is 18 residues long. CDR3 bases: TGTGCCAGCAGCCGCCCATCGGGACTAGCAGACCTCCGGGAGACCCAGTACTTC. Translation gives CASSRPSGLADLRETQYF.

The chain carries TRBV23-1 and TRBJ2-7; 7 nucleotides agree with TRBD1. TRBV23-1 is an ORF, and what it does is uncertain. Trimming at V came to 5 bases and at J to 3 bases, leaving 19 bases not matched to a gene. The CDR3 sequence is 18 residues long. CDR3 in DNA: TGCGCCAGCAGTTATCAAAAAACAGGGGCGACGGCGGGCTACGAGCAGTACTTC. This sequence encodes CASSYQKTGATAGYEQYF.

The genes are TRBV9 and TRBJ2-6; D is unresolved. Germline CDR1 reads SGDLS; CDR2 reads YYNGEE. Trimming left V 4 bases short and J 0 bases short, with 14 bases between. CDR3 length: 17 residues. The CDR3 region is CASSPTSPGSGANVLTF. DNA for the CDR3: TGTGCCAGCAGCCCGACGTCGCCTGGCTCTGGGGCCAACGTCCTGACTTTC.

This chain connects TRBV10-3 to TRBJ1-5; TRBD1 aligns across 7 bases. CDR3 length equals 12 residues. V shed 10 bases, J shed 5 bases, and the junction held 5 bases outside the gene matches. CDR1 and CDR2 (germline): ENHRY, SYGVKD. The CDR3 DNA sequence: TGTGCCACCACTACAGGGGATCAGCCCCAGCATTTT. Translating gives CATTTGDQPQHF.

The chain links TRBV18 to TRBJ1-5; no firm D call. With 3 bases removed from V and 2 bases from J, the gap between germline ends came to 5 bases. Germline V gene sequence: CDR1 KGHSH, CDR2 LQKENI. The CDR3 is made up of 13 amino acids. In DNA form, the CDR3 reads TGTGCCAGCTCACCGAAGGGCAATCAGCCCCAGCATTTT. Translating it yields CASSPKGNQPQHF. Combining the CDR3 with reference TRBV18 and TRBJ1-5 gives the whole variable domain NAGVMQNPRHLVRRRGQEARLRCSPMKGHSHVYWYRQLPEEGLKFMVYLQKENIIDESGMPKERFSAEFPKEGPSILRIQQVVRGDSAAYFCASSPKGNQPQHFGDGTRLSIL.

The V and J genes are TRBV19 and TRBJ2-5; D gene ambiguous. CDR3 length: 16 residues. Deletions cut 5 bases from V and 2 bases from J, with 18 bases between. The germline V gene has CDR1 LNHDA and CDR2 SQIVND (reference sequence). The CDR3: CASSSPGRDPQETQYF. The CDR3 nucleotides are TGTGCCAGTAGTTCCCCGGGCCGAGACCCTCAAGAGACCCAGTACTTC.

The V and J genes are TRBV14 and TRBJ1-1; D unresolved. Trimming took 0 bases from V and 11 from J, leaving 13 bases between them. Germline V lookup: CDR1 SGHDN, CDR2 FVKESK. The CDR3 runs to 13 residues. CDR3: CASSQDLASQAFF. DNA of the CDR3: TGTGCCAGCAGCCAAGATCTTGCCTCCCAGGCTTTCTTT. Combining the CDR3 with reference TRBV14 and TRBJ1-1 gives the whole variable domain EAGVTQFPSHSVIEKGQTVTLRCDPISGHDNLYWYRRVMGKEIKFLLHFVKESKQDESGMPNNRFLAERTGGTYSTLKVQPAELEDSGVYFCASSQDLASQAFFGQGTRLTVV.

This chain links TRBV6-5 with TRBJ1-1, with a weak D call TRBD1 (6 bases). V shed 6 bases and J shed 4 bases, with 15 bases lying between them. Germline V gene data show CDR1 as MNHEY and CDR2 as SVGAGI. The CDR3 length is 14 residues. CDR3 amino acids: CASRMNRESTEAFF. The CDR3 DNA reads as TGTGCCAGCAGAATGAACAGGGAGAGCACTGAAGCTTTCTTT.

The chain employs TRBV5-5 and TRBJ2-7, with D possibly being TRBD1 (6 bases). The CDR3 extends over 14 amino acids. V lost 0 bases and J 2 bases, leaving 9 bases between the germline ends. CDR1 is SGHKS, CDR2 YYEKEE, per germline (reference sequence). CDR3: CASSLEQGAYEQYF. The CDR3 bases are TGTGCCAGCAGCTTGGAACAGGGCGCCTACGAGCAGTACTTC.

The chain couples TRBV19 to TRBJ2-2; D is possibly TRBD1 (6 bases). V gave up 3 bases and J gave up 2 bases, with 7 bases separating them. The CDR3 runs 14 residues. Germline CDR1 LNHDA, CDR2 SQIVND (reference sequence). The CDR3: CASSMTGNTGELFF. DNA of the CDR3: TGTGCCAGTAGTATGACAGGAAACACCGGGGAGCTGTTTTTT.

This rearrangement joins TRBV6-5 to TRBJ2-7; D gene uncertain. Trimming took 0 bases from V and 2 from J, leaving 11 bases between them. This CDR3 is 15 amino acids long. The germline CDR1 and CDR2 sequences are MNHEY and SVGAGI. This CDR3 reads CASSYSRTEPYEQYF. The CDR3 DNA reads TGTGCCAGCAGTTACTCTCGGACGGAACCCTACGAGCAGTACTTC.